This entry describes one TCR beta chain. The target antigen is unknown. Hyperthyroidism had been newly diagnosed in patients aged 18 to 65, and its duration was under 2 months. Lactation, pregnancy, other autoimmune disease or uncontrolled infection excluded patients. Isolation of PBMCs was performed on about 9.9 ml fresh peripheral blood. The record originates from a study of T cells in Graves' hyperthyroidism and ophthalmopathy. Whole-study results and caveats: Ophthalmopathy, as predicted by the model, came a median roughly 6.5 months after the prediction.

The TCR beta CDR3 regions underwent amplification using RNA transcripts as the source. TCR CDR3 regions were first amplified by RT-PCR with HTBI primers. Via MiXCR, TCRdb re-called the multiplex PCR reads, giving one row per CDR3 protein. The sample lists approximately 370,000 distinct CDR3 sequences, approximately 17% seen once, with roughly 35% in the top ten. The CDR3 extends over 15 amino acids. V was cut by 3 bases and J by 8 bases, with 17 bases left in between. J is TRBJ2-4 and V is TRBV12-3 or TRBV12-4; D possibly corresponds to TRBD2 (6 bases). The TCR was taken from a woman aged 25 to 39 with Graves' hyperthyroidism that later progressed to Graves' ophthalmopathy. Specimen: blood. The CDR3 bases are TGTGCCAGCAGTTTTTGGGGGGTCGGCGGGGACATTCAGTACTTC. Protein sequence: CASSFWGVGGDIQYF.